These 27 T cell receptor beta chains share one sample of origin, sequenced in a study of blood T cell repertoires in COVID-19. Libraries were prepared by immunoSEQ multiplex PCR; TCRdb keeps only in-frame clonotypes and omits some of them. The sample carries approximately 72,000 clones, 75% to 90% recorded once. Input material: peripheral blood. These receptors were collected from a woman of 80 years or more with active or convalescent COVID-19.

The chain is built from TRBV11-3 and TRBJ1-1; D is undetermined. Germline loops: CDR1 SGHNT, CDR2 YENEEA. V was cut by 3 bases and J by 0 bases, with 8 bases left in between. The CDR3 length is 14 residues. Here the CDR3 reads CASSLNQLNTEAFF. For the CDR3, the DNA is TGTGCCAGCAGCTTGAACCAGTTGAACACTGAAGCTTTCTTT.

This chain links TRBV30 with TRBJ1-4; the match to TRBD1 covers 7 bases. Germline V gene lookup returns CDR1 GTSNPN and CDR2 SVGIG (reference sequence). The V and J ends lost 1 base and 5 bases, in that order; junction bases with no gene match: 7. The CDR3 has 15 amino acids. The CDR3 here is CAWSARQGWNEKLFF. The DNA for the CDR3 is TGTGCCTGGAGTGCCCGACAGGGATGGAATGAAAAACTGTTTTTT. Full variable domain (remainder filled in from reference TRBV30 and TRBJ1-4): SQTIHQWPATLVQPVGSPLSLECTVEGTSNPNLYWYRQAAGRGLQLLFYSVGIGQISSEVPQNLSASRPQDRQFILSSKKLLLSDSGFYLCAWSARQGWNEKLFFGSGTQLSVL.

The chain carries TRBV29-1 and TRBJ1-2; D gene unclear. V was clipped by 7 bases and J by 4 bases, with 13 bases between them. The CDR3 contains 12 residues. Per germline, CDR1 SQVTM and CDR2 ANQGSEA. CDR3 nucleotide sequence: TGCAGCGCCTCACCCGGACTCTATGGCTACACCTTC. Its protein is CSASPGLYGYTF.

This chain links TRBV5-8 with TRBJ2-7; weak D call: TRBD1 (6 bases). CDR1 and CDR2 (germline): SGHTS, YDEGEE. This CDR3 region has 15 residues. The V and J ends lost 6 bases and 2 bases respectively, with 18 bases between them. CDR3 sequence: CASNTITGNTYEQYF. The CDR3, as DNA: TGTGCCAGCAACACAATCACAGGGAACACCTACGAGCAGTACTTC.

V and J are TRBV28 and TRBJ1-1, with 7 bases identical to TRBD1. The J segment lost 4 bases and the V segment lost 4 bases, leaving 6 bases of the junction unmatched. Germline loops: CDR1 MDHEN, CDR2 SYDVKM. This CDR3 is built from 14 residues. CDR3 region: CASSWGQGGTEAFF. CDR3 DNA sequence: TGTGCCAGCAGTTGGGGGCAGGGGGGCACTGAAGCTTTCTTT.

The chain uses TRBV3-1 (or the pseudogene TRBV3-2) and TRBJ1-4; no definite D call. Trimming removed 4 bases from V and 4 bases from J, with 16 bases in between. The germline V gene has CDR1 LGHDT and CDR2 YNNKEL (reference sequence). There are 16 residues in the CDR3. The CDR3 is CASSLRGGGLNEKLFF. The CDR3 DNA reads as TGTGCCAGCAGCCTTCGAGGTGGAGGGCTTAATGAAAAACTGTTTTTT.

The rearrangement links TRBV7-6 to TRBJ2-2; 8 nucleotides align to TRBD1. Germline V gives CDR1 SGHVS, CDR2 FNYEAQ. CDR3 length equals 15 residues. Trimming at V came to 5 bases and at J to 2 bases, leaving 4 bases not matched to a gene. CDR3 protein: CASSRDRPNTGELFF. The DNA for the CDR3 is TGTGCCAGCAGCCGGGACAGGCCAAACACCGGGGAGCTGTTTTTT.

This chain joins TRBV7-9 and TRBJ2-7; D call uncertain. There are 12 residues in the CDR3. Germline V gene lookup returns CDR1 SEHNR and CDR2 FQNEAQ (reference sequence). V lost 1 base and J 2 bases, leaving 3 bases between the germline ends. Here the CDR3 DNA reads TGTGCCAGCAGCTTAGTCACCTACGAGCAGTACTTC. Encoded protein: CASSLVTYEQYF.

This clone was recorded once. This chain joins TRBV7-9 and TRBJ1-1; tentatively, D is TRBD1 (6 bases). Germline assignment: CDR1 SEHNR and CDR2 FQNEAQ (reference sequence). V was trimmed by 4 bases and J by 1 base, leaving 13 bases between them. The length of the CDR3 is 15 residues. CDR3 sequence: CASSSGGGPNTEAFF. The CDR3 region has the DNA TGTGCCAGCAGCTCGGGCGGGGGCCCGAACACTGAAGCTTTCTTT.

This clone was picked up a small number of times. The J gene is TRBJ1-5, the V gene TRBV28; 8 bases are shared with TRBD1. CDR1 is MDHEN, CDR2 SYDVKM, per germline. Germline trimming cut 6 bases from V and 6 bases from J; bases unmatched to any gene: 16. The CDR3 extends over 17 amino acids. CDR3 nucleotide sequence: TGTGCCAGCAGCCCTTACCCCGACAGGGGAAGAACTCAGCCCCAGCATTTT. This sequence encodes CASSPYPDRGRTQPQHF.

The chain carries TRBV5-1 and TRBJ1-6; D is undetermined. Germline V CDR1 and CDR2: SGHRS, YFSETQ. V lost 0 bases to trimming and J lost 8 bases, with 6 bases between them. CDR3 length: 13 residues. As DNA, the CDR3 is TGCGCCAGCAGCTTGGCGGGGTATTCACCCCTCCACTTT. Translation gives CASSLAGYSPLHF.

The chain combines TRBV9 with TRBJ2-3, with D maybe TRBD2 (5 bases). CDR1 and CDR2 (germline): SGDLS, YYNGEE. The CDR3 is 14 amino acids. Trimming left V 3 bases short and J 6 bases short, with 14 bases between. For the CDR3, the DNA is TGTGCCAGCAGCGACGGACTCTACGGCGATACGCAGTATTTT. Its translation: CASSDGLYGDTQYF.

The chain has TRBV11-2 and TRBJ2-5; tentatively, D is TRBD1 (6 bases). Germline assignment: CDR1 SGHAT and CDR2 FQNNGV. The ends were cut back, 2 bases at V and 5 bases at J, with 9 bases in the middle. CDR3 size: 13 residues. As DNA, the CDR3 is TGTGCCAGCAGCTTAACAGGGCGGGAGACCCAGTACTTC. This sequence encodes CASSLTGRETQYF.

The CDR3 bases are TGTGCCAGCAGTGCTGACAGGGGTTATGGCTACACCTTC. Amino acid sequence: CASSADRGYGYTF. V gene TRBV28 combines with J gene TRBJ1-2, with 8 bases fitting TRBD1. J gave up 5 bases and V 5 bases, and 4 bases lay outside the gene matches. The CDR3 contains 13 residues. CDR1 is MDHEN and CDR2 is SYDVKM in the germline V gene.

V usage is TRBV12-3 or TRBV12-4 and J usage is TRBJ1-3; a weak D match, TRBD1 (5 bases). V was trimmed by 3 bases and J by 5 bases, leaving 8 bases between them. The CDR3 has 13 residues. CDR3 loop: CASSLPGRNTIYF. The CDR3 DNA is TGTGCCAGCAGTTTGCCAGGGAGAAACACCATATATTTT.

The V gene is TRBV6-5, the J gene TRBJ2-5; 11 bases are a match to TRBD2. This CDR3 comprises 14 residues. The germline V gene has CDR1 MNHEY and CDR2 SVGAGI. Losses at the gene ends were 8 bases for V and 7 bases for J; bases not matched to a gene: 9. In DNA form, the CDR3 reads TGTGCCAGCTCAGGGCTAGCGGGGGGCGGGACCCAGTACTTC. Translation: CASSGLAGGGTQYF.

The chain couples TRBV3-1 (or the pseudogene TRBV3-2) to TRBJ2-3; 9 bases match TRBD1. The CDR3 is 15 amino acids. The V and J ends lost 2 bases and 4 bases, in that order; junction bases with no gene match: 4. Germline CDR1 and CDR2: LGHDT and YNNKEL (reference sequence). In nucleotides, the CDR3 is TGTGCCAGCAGCCAAACAGGGGGCAGAGCAGATACGCAGTATTTT. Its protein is CASSQTGGRADTQYF.

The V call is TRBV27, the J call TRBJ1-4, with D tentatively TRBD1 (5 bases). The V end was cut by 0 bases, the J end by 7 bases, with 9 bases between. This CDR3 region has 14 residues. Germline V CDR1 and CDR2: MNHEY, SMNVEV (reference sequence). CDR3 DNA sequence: TGTGCCAGCAGTTTATCGCGCGGGGCTGAAAAACTGTTTTTT. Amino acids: CASSLSRGAEKLFF.

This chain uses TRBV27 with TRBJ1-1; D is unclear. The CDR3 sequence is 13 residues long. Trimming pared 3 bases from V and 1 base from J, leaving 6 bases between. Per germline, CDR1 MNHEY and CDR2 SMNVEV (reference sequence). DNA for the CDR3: TGTGCCAGCAGTTTTCATAGGAACACTGAAGCTTTCTTT. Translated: CASSFHRNTEAFF.

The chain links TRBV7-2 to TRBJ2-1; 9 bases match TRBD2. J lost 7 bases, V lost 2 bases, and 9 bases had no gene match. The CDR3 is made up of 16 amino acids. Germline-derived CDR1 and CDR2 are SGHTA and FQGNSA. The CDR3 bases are TGTGCCAGCAGCTTAAGTCCAGCGGGGGGCCCGAATGAGCAGTTCTTC. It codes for CASSLSPAGGPNEQFF.

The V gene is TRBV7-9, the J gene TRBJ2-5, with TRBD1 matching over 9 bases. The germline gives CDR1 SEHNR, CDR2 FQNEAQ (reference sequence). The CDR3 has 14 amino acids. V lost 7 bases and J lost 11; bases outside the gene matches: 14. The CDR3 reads CASKPQGANFGQYF. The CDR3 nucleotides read TGTGCCAGCAAACCACAGGGGGCCAACTTTGGGCAGTACTTC.

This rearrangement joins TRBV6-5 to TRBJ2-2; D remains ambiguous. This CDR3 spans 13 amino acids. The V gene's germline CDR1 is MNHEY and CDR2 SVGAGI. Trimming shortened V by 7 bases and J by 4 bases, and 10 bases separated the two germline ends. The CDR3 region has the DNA TGTGCCAGCAATTATGAGAGCACCGGGGAGCTGTTTTTT. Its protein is CASNYESTGELFF.

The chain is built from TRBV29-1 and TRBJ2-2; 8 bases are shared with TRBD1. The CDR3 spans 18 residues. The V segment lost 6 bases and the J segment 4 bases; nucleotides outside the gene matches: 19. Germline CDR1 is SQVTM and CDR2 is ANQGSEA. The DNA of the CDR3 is TGCAGCGTGGAACAGGGGGTAGGAAGCGGCTATAGCACCGGGGAGCTGTTTTTT. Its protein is CSVEQGVGSGYSTGELFF.

The CDR3 protein is CASSVNRGNEKLFF. CDR3 in DNA: TGTGCCAGCAGCGTTAACAGGGGGAATGAAAAACTGTTTTTT. This chain joins TRBV7-9 and TRBJ1-4; TRBD1 matches 8 bases. J gave up 5 bases and V 5 bases, and 4 bases lay outside the gene matches. Germline CDR1 is SEHNR and CDR2 is FQNEAQ (reference sequence). The CDR3 sequence is 14 residues long.

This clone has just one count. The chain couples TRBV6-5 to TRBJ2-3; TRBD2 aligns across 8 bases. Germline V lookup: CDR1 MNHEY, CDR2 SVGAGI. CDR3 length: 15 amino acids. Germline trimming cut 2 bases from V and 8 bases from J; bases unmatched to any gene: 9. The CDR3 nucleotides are TGTGCCAGCAGTTACGGGGGTCCCAGCGGGGGTACGCAGTATTTT. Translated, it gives CASSYGGPSGGTQYF.

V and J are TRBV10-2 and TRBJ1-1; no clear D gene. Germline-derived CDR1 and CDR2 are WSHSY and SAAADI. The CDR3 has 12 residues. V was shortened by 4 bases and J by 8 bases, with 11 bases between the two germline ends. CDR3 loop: CASSVLPGEAFF. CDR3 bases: TGCGCCAGCAGTGTTTTACCGGGAGAAGCTTTCTTT.

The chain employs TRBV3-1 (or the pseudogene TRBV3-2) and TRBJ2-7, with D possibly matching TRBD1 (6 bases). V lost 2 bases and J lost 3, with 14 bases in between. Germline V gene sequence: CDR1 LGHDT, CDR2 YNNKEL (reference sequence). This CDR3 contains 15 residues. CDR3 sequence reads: CASSQIPDSYYEQYF. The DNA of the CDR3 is TGTGCCAGCAGCCAAATACCGGACAGTTACTACGAGCAGTACTTC.